One sample yielded the 20 T cell receptor beta chains listed below, sequenced in a study of cytomegalovirus exposure and HLA in healthy donors. Use of 60 Vbeta and 13 Jbeta primers characterized the PCR. Measured with immunoSEQ multiplex PCR; TCRdb has only the in-frame clones, and not every one. The sample carries under 200,000 clones, around 77% recorded once. The sample comprised PBMCs. All receptors derive from a man in his 60s in good health and CMV-seronegative.

This clone showed up just once. V and J are TRBV19 and TRBJ1-4; 8 bases match TRBD1. The V gene's germline CDR1 is LNHDA and CDR2 SQIVND (reference sequence). This CDR3 contains 16 residues. V dropped 4 bases and J dropped 0; count of bases not matched to a gene: 4. Here the CDR3 DNA reads TGTGCCAGTAGTAAAGGACAGGGCTCAACTAATGAAAAACTGTTTTTT. This translates into CASSKGQGSTNEKLFF.

The CDR3: CASSRGQGITSTDTQYF. Written as DNA, the CDR3 is TGTGCCAGCAGCCGAGGACAGGGCATTACTAGCACAGATACGCAGTATTTT. This sequence joins TRBV5-6 and TRBJ2-3; 8 nucleotides line up with TRBD1. The germline V gene encodes CDR1 SGHDT and CDR2 YYEEEE. This CDR3 has 17 residues. Trimming took 4 bases from V and 0 from J; bases not matched to a gene: 10. Complete variable domain (other parts from reference TRBV5-6 and TRBJ2-3): DAGVTQSPTHLIKTRGQQVTLRCSPKSGHDTVSWYQQALGQGPQFIFQYYEEEERQRGNFPDRFSGHQFPNYSSELNVNALLLGDSALYLCASSRGQGITSTDTQYFGPGTRLTVL.

The rearrangement joins TRBV6-1 to TRBJ2-7; D not certain. There are 11 residues in the CDR3. The V and J ends lost 4 bases and 3 bases respectively, with 4 bases between them. Germline CDR1 is MNHNS and CDR2 is SASEGT. The CDR3 protein is CASSGNYEQYF. CDR3 bases: TGTGCCAGCAGTGGTAACTACGAGCAGTACTTC.

The chain couples TRBV5-1 to TRBJ2-3; maybe TRBD1 (5 bases). Trimming took off 5 bases at V and 11 bases at J, with 18 bases between the two ends. CDR1 SGHRS and CDR2 YFSETQ come from the germline V gene. CDR3 size: 13 residues. The CDR3 bases are TGCGCCAGCAGACAGGAAGGGTCTTGGTGGCAGTATTTT. Its translation: CASRQEGSWWQYF.

This clone has just one count. V gene TRBV5-6 combines with J gene TRBJ1-2; unclear D gene. Germline values: CDR1 SGHDT, CDR2 YYEEEE. The CDR3 runs 14 residues. V was cut by 4 bases and J by 4 bases, with 14 bases left in between. CDR3 coding DNA: TGTGCCAGCAGCGCCTCAAGGGAGTTCTATGGCTACACCTTC. It is translated as CASSASREFYGYTF.

This clone showed up just once. CDR3 sequence: CASMNSNYEQYF. The CDR3 DNA reads as TGTGCCAGCATGAACTCAAACTACGAGCAGTACTTC. V gene TRBV6-5 combines with J gene TRBJ2-7; D gene ambiguous. This CDR3 spans 12 amino acids. V lost 7 bases to trimming and J lost 3 bases, with 10 bases between them. Germline loops: CDR1 MNHEY, CDR2 SVGAGI.

V and J are TRBV28 and TRBJ2-7; 7 bases align to TRBD1. The V gene's germline CDR1 is MDHEN and CDR2 SYDVKM. The CDR3 is 14 amino acids. V was pared by 3 bases and J by 2 bases, with 4 bases of the junction left unmatched. CDR3 loop: CASSLRQGTYEQYF. CDR3 DNA: TGTGCCAGCAGTTTGAGACAGGGAACCTACGAGCAGTACTTC.

The chain couples TRBV19 to TRBJ1-6, with 7 bases identical to TRBD1. Germline assignment: CDR1 LNHDA and CDR2 SQIVND (reference sequence). Trimming cost V 0 bases and J 4 bases; bases outside gene matches: 6. CDR3 length: 17 amino acids. In DNA, the CDR3 is TGTGCCAGTAGTATAGAAAACAGGGGTCCTTATAATTCACCCCTCCACTTT. Translating gives CASSIENRGPYNSPLHF.

The chain carries TRBV5-6 and TRBJ2-1; no reliable D call. Germline V gene sequence: CDR1 SGHDT, CDR2 YYEEEE. This CDR3 spans 13 amino acids. Trimming took 3 bases from V and 8 from J, leaving 12 bases between them. The CDR3 DNA reads TGTGCCAGCAGCTACGGAGTAACTGATGAGCAGTTCTTC. It is translated as CASSYGVTDEQFF.

The genes are TRBV5-4 and TRBJ2-5; 7 positions agree with TRBD2. CDR1 SGHNT and CDR2 YYREEE come from the germline V gene (reference sequence). Unmatched junction bases numbered 6, after V lost 6 bases and J lost 1 base. This CDR3 is 14 amino acids long. CDR3 region: CASIRGDIQETQYF. In nucleotides, the CDR3 is TGTGCCAGCATCCGGGGGGATATCCAAGAGACCCAGTACTTC.

This sequence joins TRBV6-1 and TRBJ1-1, with 7 positions matching TRBD1. V lost 6 bases, J lost 4 bases, and 5 bases stayed unmatched. Per germline, CDR1 MNHNS and CDR2 SASEGT. This CDR3 contains 13 residues. This chain's CDR3 is CASSRQGTTEAFF. The CDR3 coding sequence is TGTGCCAGCAGCCGACAGGGAACCACTGAAGCTTTCTTT.

Points on this clone: One end of the junction fails to match germline, which may point to a read error. As DNA, the CDR3 is TGTGCCAGCAGTCCCCAGGGGGCGCGGCAGCCCCAGAATTTT. This sequence encodes CASSPQGARQPQNF. This chain connects TRBV6-5 to TRBJ1-5, with 8 nucleotides matching TRBD1. The CDR3 has 14 residues. Per germline, CDR1 MNHEY and CDR2 SVGAGI.

The chain recombines TRBV7-2 with TRBJ2-3; D unclear. This CDR3 has 12 amino acids. With 4 bases removed from V and 8 bases from J, the gap between germline ends came to 10 bases. In germline, CDR1 is SGHTA, CDR2 FQGNSA. The CDR3 bases are TGTGCCAGCAGCTCCACGACGGGTACGCAGTATTTT. Translation: CASSSTTGTQYF.

This rearrangement joins TRBV21-1 to TRBJ1-1; the DNA was not compared with TRBD1, the D call given in the table. TRBV21-1 is recorded as a pseudogene. The CDR3 totals 17 residues. CDR3 coding DNA: TGTGCCAGCAGCAAAGCGCATAAGGGGGTGAGAAACACTGAAGCTTTCTTT. Translated, it gives CASSKAHKGVRNTEAFF.

The J gene is TRBJ1-2, the V gene TRBV30, with TRBD1 identical over 8 bases. The V and J ends lost 0 bases and 4 bases, in that order; junction bases with no gene match: 13. The length of the CDR3 is 17 residues. Germline V gene sequence: CDR1 GTSNPN, CDR2 SVGIG (reference sequence). CDR3 sequence: CAWSVPRGQARFYGYTF. As DNA, the CDR3 is TGTGCCTGGAGTGTCCCTCGGGGACAGGCCAGATTCTATGGCTACACCTTC.

Note on this clone: A read error may produce the germline difference seen at one junction end. The rearrangement uses TRBV18 and TRBJ2-5; the match to TRBD2 covers 11 bases. CDR1 and CDR2 from the germline V gene are KGHSH and LQKENI. CDR3 size: 14 residues. The CDR3 coding sequence is TGTGCCAGCTCACCGGGACTAGCGGAAGAGGCCCAGTACTTC. Translation gives CASSPGLAEEAQYF.

This clone was seen a handful of times. The chain is built from TRBV9 and TRBJ1-2, with 11 bases aligning to TRBD1. CDR1 and CDR2 (germline): SGDLS, YYNGEE. The length of the CDR3 is 17 residues. With 3 bases clipped from V and 4 bases from J, the junction kept 11 bases outside the gene matches. The CDR3 DNA reads TGTGCCAGCAGCGGGACAGGGGGCGACCGGGCCAGCTATGGCTACACCTTC. Protein sequence: CASSGTGGDRASYGYTF.

The genes are TRBV28 and TRBJ2-3; tentatively, D is TRBD1 (6 bases). Germline V lookup: CDR1 MDHEN, CDR2 SYDVKM. This CDR3 has 16 amino acids. V was cut by 4 bases and J by 1 base, with 15 bases left in between. In DNA form, the CDR3 reads TGTGCCAGCAGTTCGACAGGCCCCTTGGGCACAGATACGCAGTATTTT. Its translation: CASSSTGPLGTDTQYF. The variable domain in full, with the rest retrieved from reference TRBV28 and TRBJ2-3, is DVKVTQSSRYLVKRTGEKVFLECVQDMDHENMFWYRQDPGLGLRLIYFSYDVKMKEKGDIPEGYSVSREKKERFSLILESASTNQTSMYLCASSSTGPLGTDTQYFGPGTRLTVL.

Remarks on this clone: Additional DNA sequences in this sample encode the identical CDR3. This chain links TRBV2 with TRBJ1-2; D perhaps matches TRBD1 (5 bases). CDR1 SNHLY and CDR2 FYNNEI come from the germline V gene. Trimming took 1 base from V and 5 from J, leaving 8 bases between them. The length of the CDR3 is 13 residues. This CDR3 is CASSEGRAYGYTF. Written as DNA, the CDR3 is TGTGCCAGCAGTGAAGGCAGGGCTTATGGCTACACCTTC. Together with reference TRBV2 and TRBJ1-2, the CDR3 gives the full variable domain: EPEVTQTPSHQVTQMGQEVILRCVPISNHLYFYWYRQILGQKVEFLVSFYNNEISEKSEIFDDQFSVERPDGSNFTLKIRSTKLEDSAMYFCASSEGRAYGYTFGSGTRLTVV.

The chain combines TRBV28 with TRBJ1-5; D is unresolved. V was pared by 6 bases and J by 5 bases, with 17 bases between. This CDR3 region has 15 residues. CDR1 is MDHEN, CDR2 SYDVKM, per germline. The CDR3, as DNA: TGTGCCAGCAGGTCCCGTGAGGGCTACGATCAGCCCCAGCATTTT. Protein sequence: CASRSREGYDQPQHF. Filled out from reference TRBV28 and TRBJ1-5, the complete variable domain reads DVKVTQSSRYLVKRTGEKVFLECVQDMDHENMFWYRQDPGLGLRLIYFSYDVKMKEKGDIPEGYSVSREKKERFSLILESASTNQTSMYLCASRSREGYDQPQHFGDGTRLSIL.